The text below deals with one T cell receptor beta chain. The target antigen is unknown. Germline CDR1 SEHNR, CDR2 FQNEAQ (reference sequence). This CDR3 spans 15 amino acids. V gave up 2 bases and J gave up 2 bases, with 7 bases separating them. The entry originates in a study of regulatory T cells. The study, taken as a whole, reports: Skewed V and J usage and few unique V-J pairs marked patient repertoires, most in Tregs. Hydrophobic residues at CDR3 positions 6 and 7 were enriched in conventional CD4+ T cells of CD3G-deficient patients.

Autoimmunity was present in every CD3G-deficient patient, worse in two. Patients aged 2 to 39 years had fewer naive and more memory CD4+ and CD8+ T cells. Sorting split CD4+ cells into CD25-high CD127-low Tregs and CD25-low CD127-high conventional T cells. Amplification used 52 TRBV primers and 13 TRBJ primers. The protocol was immunoSEQ multiplex PCR, while the TCRdb copy is restricted to in-frame clones and leaves out a portion. The data show about 32,000 clones, about 88% seen once. The sequenced sample was conventional CD4+ T cells sorted from blood. The clonotype originates from a young adult with CD3G deficiency. V usage is TRBV7-9 and J usage is TRBJ2-6; TRBD2 is a possible D gene (5 bases). CDR3 sequence reads: CASSLTGAGANVLTF. For the CDR3, the DNA is TGTGCCAGCAGCTTAACCGGGGCTGGGGCCAACGTCCTGACTTTC. Supplemented by reference TRBV7-9 and TRBJ2-6, the full variable domain reads DTGVSQNPRHKITKRGQNVTFRCDPISEHNRLYWYRQTLGQGPEFLTYFQNEAQLEKSRLLSDRFSAERPKGSFSTLEIQRTEQGDSAMYLCASSLTGAGANVLTFGAGSRLTVL.